A selection of T cell receptor beta chains follows, all from one sample in a study of blood T cell repertoires in COVID-19. Assay used: immunoSEQ multiplex PCR; TCRdb lists only in-frame clones, some missing. The sample shows fewer than 200,000 clones, more than 75% of them seen only once. Input material: peripheral blood. These receptor sequences come from a man younger than 35 with COVID-19, enrolled during active disease. Both conserved end residues are part of each CDR3. The order of the fields is D gene, V gene, clone size, J gene, CDR3 DNA, CDR3 protein. The D gene is left open where the match is weak. For some rows the clone size is stated as once, few or many, or as a class when expanded; others skip it.

d_gene: -
v_gene: TRBV25-1
abundance: -
j_gene: TRBJ1-6
CDR3nt: TGTGCCAGCAGTGAAAGACGGACGGGGAATTCACCCCTCCACTTT
CDR3aa: CASSERRTGNSPLHF

d_gene: -
v_gene: TRBV4-3
abundance: -
j_gene: TRBJ2-3
CDR3nt: TGCGCCAGCAGCCAAACTCAGGGTTCACAGTATTTT
CDR3aa: CASSQTQGSQYF

d_gene: TRBD1
v_gene: TRBV5-4
abundance: -
j_gene: TRBJ1-1
CDR3nt: TGTGCCAGCAGCCCAAAGACAGGGGGGAACACTGAAGCTTTCTTT
CDR3aa: CASSPKTGGNTEAFF

d_gene: TRBD2
v_gene: TRBV28
abundance: -
j_gene: TRBJ2-7
CDR3nt: TGTGCCAGCAGCCCCACTAGCGGGCCTTCCTACGAGCAGTACTTC
CDR3aa: CASSPTSGPSYEQYF

d_gene: -
v_gene: TRBV28
abundance: -
j_gene: TRBJ2-7
CDR3nt: TGTGCCAGCAGTTGGGGGGTCCTCTCCTACGAGCAGTACTTC
CDR3aa: CASSWGVLSYEQYF

d_gene: TRBD1
v_gene: TRBV28
abundance: once
j_gene: TRBJ2-3
CDR3nt: TGTGCCAGCAGTGCCGACAGGGGAAATTTGTGGTCAGATACGCAGTATTTT
CDR3aa: CASSADRGNLWSDTQYF

d_gene: TRBD2
v_gene: TRBV11-2
abundance: -
j_gene: TRBJ2-1
CDR3nt: TGTGCCAGCAGCTCCGTCGGCGGGAGGGCCCACAATGAGCAGTTCTTC
CDR3aa: CASSSVGGRAHNEQFF

d_gene: -
v_gene: TRBV24-1
abundance: -
j_gene: TRBJ2-1
CDR3nt: TGTGCCACCAGTGATCTTCGAGGGGGGGAGAGGGAGCAGTTCTTC
CDR3aa: CATSDLRGGEREQFF

d_gene: -
v_gene: TRBV11-2
abundance: -
j_gene: TRBJ2-7
CDR3nt: TGTGCCAGCAGCTTTCGGGGGGCTGGCGAGCAGTACTTC
CDR3aa: CASSFRGAGEQYF

d_gene: TRBD1
v_gene: TRBV28
abundance: -
j_gene: TRBJ2-7
CDR3nt: TGTGCCACGCACCGAGACAGGGAAAACTACGAGCAGTACTTC
CDR3aa: CATHRDRENYEQYF

d_gene: TRBD1
v_gene: TRBV28
abundance: -
j_gene: TRBJ1-5
CDR3nt: TGTGCCAGCAGTTTGGGGACAGGGGATTTGAAGCCCCAGCATTTT
CDR3aa: CASSLGTGDLKPQHF

d_gene: TRBD2
v_gene: TRBV19
abundance: once
j_gene: TRBJ2-1
CDR3nt: TGTGCCAGTAGTGCGTTAGCGGGAGTCCCAAGGACCTACAATGAGCAGTTCTTC
CDR3aa: CASSALAGVPRTYNEQFF

d_gene: -
v_gene: TRBV6-1
abundance: -
j_gene: TRBJ1-1
CDR3nt: TGTGCCAGCAGTGAACAGGGGTCGGACACTGAAGCTTTCTTT
CDR3aa: CASSEQGSDTEAFF

d_gene: -
v_gene: TRBV15
abundance: once
j_gene: TRBJ2-1
CDR3nt: TGTGCCACCAGCAGACGCGGGATCGGCAATGAGCAGTTCTTC
CDR3aa: CATSRRGIGNEQFF

d_gene: TRBD1
v_gene: TRBV27
abundance: -
j_gene: TRBJ2-3
CDR3nt: TGTGCCAGCAGTTTATGGGGGGGACAGGGTGGAGATACGCAGTATTTT
CDR3aa: CASSLWGGQGGDTQYF

d_gene: -
v_gene: TRBV11-3
abundance: -
j_gene: TRBJ2-2
CDR3nt: TGTGCCAGCAGCTTAGATCGGTGGGAGAACAGTACGGACACCGGGGAGCTGTTTTTT
CDR3aa: CASSLDRWENSTDTGELFF

d_gene: -
v_gene: TRBV7-2
abundance: -
j_gene: TRBJ2-7
CDR3nt: TGTGCCAGCAGCTCCGAGATGGAGCAGTACTTC
CDR3aa: CASSSEMEQYF

d_gene: TRBD2
v_gene: TRBV3-1/TRBV3-2
abundance: -
j_gene: TRBJ2-7
CDR3nt: TGTGCCAGCAGCCAAGCCGGGGGGAACTACGAGCAGTACTTC
CDR3aa: CASSQAGGNYEQYF

d_gene: -
v_gene: TRBV4-3
abundance: once
j_gene: TRBJ2-5
CDR3nt: TGCGCCAGCAGCCAAGACTATCAAGAGACCCAGTACTTC
CDR3aa: CASSQDYQETQYF

d_gene: -
v_gene: TRBV28
abundance: -
j_gene: TRBJ2-3
CDR3nt: TGTGCCAGCAGTCGGACTAACCGTCAGGATACGCAGTATTTT
CDR3aa: CASSRTNRQDTQYF

d_gene: TRBD1
v_gene: TRBV7-9
abundance: -
j_gene: TRBJ1-5
CDR3nt: TGTGCCAGCAGCTTCGGACAGGGGGCCAATCAGCCCCAGCATTTT
CDR3aa: CASSFGQGANQPQHF

d_gene: TRBD1
v_gene: TRBV6-6
abundance: -
j_gene: TRBJ1-6
CDR3nt: TGTGCCAGCAGCTCGGGACAGTTAAATTCACCCCTCCACTTT
CDR3aa: CASSSGQLNSPLHF

d_gene: TRBD2
v_gene: TRBV24-1
abundance: few
j_gene: TRBJ2-1
CDR3nt: TGTGCCACCAGTGACTTTAGCGGGGGCCAGTCGGAGCAGTTCTTC
CDR3aa: CATSDFSGGQSEQFF

d_gene: TRBD1
v_gene: TRBV24-1
abundance: -
j_gene: TRBJ2-3
CDR3nt: TGTGCCACCAGTGATCCCAGGGGGACGGATACGCAGTATTTT
CDR3aa: CATSDPRGTDTQYF

d_gene: TRBD1
v_gene: TRBV3-1/TRBV3-2
abundance: -
j_gene: TRBJ1-4
CDR3nt: TGTGCCAGCAGCTTACAGGGGGCGAAGCGTGAAAAACTGCTTTTT
CDR3aa: CASSLQGAKREKLLF

d_gene: -
v_gene: TRBV6-5
abundance: once
j_gene: TRBJ1-1
CDR3nt: TGTGCCAGCAGTTACCGAACTATGAACACTGAAGCTTTCTTT
CDR3aa: CASSYRTMNTEAFF

d_gene: TRBD1
v_gene: TRBV27
abundance: -
j_gene: TRBJ1-4
CDR3nt: TGTGCCAGCAGTTCCCGACAGGGGAATTATGAAAAACTGCTTTTT
CDR3aa: CASSSRQGNYEKLLF

d_gene: TRBD1
v_gene: TRBV4-3
abundance: once
j_gene: TRBJ2-7
CDR3nt: TGCGCCAGCAGCCAAGGGGGGACAGTGTCCTACGAGCAGTACTTC
CDR3aa: CASSQGGTVSYEQYF

d_gene: -
v_gene: TRBV5-1
abundance: -
j_gene: TRBJ2-3
CDR3nt: TGCGCCAGCAGCTTGTCCTCCGACAGGGAGGTTATGGATACGCAGTATTTT
CDR3aa: CASSLSSDREVMDTQYF

d_gene: TRBD1
v_gene: TRBV24-1
abundance: -
j_gene: TRBJ2-3
CDR3nt: TGTGCCACCAGGGGACAGTCAGGGGATACGCAGTATTTT
CDR3aa: CATRGQSGDTQYF

d_gene: -
v_gene: TRBV9
abundance: -
j_gene: TRBJ1-3
CDR3nt: TGTGCCAGCAGCGTCGACTTACAGGGAACTGGAAACACCATATATTTT
CDR3aa: CASSVDLQGTGNTIYF

d_gene: TRBD2
v_gene: TRBV7-2
abundance: few
j_gene: TRBJ2-7
CDR3nt: TGTGCCGGGCCCGGGACTAGCAATTACGAGGGGTACTTC
CDR3aa: CAGPGTSNYEGYF

d_gene: -
v_gene: TRBV9
abundance: once
j_gene: TRBJ1-1
CDR3nt: TGTGCCAGCAGCGTAGCGGTCTCGGGGGGGACTGAAGCTTTCTTT
CDR3aa: CASSVAVSGGTEAFF

d_gene: -
v_gene: TRBV14
abundance: -
j_gene: TRBJ1-1
CDR3nt: TGTGCCAGCAGCCAAGAATTGGGCTTCTCTGAAGCTTTCTTT
CDR3aa: CASSQELGFSEAFF

d_gene: TRBD2
v_gene: TRBV10-3
abundance: -
j_gene: TRBJ2-2
CDR3nt: TGTGCCATCAGTACGGGACTAACCCAGTTATCCCGAGGGCTCGGGGAGCTGTTTTTT
CDR3aa: CAISTGLTQLSRGLGELFF

d_gene: TRBD2
v_gene: TRBV5-6
abundance: -
j_gene: TRBJ2-3
CDR3nt: TGTGCCAGCAGCTTGGCGGGACTAGCGGAGCCGTCTTTT
CDR3aa: CASSLAGLAEPSF

d_gene: TRBD1
v_gene: TRBV5-1
abundance: -
j_gene: TRBJ2-7
CDR3nt: TGCGCCAGCAGCCCGGGACAGGCAACCTACGAGCAGTACTTC
CDR3aa: CASSPGQATYEQYF

d_gene: -
v_gene: TRBV6-5
abundance: -
j_gene: TRBJ2-7
CDR3nt: TGTGCCAGCGATGATCGACAGGCGGGCGAGCAGTACTTC
CDR3aa: CASDDRQAGEQYF

d_gene: -
v_gene: TRBV4-1
abundance: -
j_gene: TRBJ1-5
CDR3nt: TGCGCCAGCAGTCTCTTGGGACTACGGAATCAGCCCCAGCATTTT
CDR3aa: CASSLLGLRNQPQHF

d_gene: TRBD1
v_gene: TRBV10-1
abundance: -
j_gene: TRBJ2-7
CDR3nt: TGCGCCAGCCAACAGGGGGCGGGCATTTACGAGCAGTACTTC
CDR3aa: CASQQGAGIYEQYF

d_gene: -
v_gene: TRBV29-1
abundance: -
j_gene: TRBJ1-1
CDR3nt: TGCAGCGCCTACAGGGTTAACGCTGAAGCTTTCTTT
CDR3aa: CSAYRVNAEAFF

d_gene: TRBD1
v_gene: TRBV4-3
abundance: once
j_gene: TRBJ2-1
CDR3nt: TGCGCCAGCAGCCAAGACGCCTTCCTAGGGGGCCCCTACAATGAGCAGTTCTTC
CDR3aa: CASSQDAFLGGPYNEQFF

d_gene: TRBD1
v_gene: TRBV7-9
abundance: -
j_gene: TRBJ2-7
CDR3nt: TGTGCCAGCAGCGCTGAACAGGGGGAGTACGAGCAGTACTTC
CDR3aa: CASSAEQGEYEQYF

d_gene: TRBD2
v_gene: TRBV4-3
abundance: -
j_gene: TRBJ2-7
CDR3nt: TGCGCCAGCAGCCAATGGGGACTAGCCGAATACGAGCAGTACTTC
CDR3aa: CASSQWGLAEYEQYF

d_gene: -
v_gene: TRBV27
abundance: once
j_gene: TRBJ2-2
CDR3nt: TGTGCCAGCAGTAATCAGGCGTTGAACACCGGGGAGCTGTTTTTT
CDR3aa: CASSNQALNTGELFF

d_gene: -
v_gene: TRBV21-1
abundance: -
j_gene: TRBJ2-7
CDR3nt: TGTGCCAGCAGCACGGGGGACAGGATTTCCGAGCAGTACTTC
CDR3aa: CASSTGDRISEQYF

d_gene: TRBD1
v_gene: TRBV7-9
abundance: -
j_gene: TRBJ2-1
CDR3nt: TGTGCCAGCAGCTTAGTACAGGGGGCTCTCAATGAGCAGTTCTTC
CDR3aa: CASSLVQGALNEQFF